The 23 T cell receptor beta chains in this list originate from one sample, sequenced in a study of CD4 and CD8 cells across lung adenocarcinoma regions. TCRdb re-derived calls from the PCR reads in MiXCR, one entry per CDR3 protein. The profile covers about 11,000 distinct CDR3 sequences, with approximately 58% appearing a single time and around 90% taken by the ten largest. Material: CD8+ T cells from the margin of a lung tumor. The receptors were sampled from a male donor with lung adenocarcinoma. The CD4 and CD8 labels of this study may be unreliable.

The gene calls are TRBV14 and TRBJ2-1, with D possibly called TRBD1 or TRBD2 (5 bases each). V dropped 3 bases and J dropped 4 bases, with 10 bases sitting between them. This CDR3 spans 14 amino acids. CDR1 is SGHDN and CDR2 is FVKESK in the germline V gene. CDR3 nucleotide sequence: TGTGCCAGCAGCCAGGGGACGGAATACAATGAGCAGTTCTTC. Its protein product is CASSQGTEYNEQFF.

The chain recombines TRBV7-2 with TRBJ2-1, with TRBD2 matching 14 bases. This CDR3 spans 16 amino acids. Germline CDR1 reads SGHTA; CDR2 reads FQGNSA. The junction had 5 bases not matched to a gene; V was cut back by 1 base and J by 9 bases. This CDR3 is CASSLGGLAGAGEQFF. The CDR3 region has the DNA TGTGCCAGCAGCTTAGGGGGACTAGCGGGAGCAGGTGAGCAGTTCTTC.

Written as DNA, the CDR3 is TGCGCCAGCAGCTTGAGATTGCAGGGGTGGGGCGTCGGTACAGATACGCAGTATTTT. It codes for CASSLRLQGWGVGTDTQYF. The chain combines TRBV5-1 with TRBJ2-3; TRBD1 might be the D (6 bases). Germline V gene data show CDR1 as SGHRS and CDR2 as YFSETQ. This CDR3 has 19 residues. V shed 1 base and J shed 3 bases, with 24 bases lying between them.

The table lists this clonotype with a few counts. The gene calls are TRBV5-1 and TRBJ2-1; D not certain. The CDR3 has 14 residues. V shed 4 bases and J shed 7 bases, with 15 bases lying between them. Germline V gene data show CDR1 as SGHRS and CDR2 as YFSETQ. The DNA of the CDR3 is TGCGCCAGCAGCCAAGTCTCCGCGGTAAATGAGCAGTTCTTC. Protein: CASSQVSAVNEQFF.

This clonotype came up a few times. The chain employs TRBV10-1 and TRBJ2-1, with 7 bases fitting TRBD1. This CDR3 comprises 13 residues. Looked up from germline, CDR1 is WNHNN and CDR2 is SYGVQD (reference sequence). Trimming at V came to 4 bases and at J to 7 bases, leaving 4 bases not matched to a gene. The CDR3 sequence: CASSAGQRNEQFF. CDR3 DNA sequence: TGCGCCAGCAGTGCGGGACAGAGGAATGAGCAGTTCTTC.

Turning to this clonotype: The junction departs from germline at one end; a sequencing error may be responsible. This rearrangement joins TRBV6-1 to TRBJ2-4; tentatively, D is TRBD2 (6 bases). CDR1 and CDR2 from the germline V gene are MNHNS and SASEGT. CDR3 size: 16 residues. The DNA of the CDR3 is TGTGCCAGCAGTGTCGCGGGGACGTGGGCCAAAAATACGCAGTATTTC. Amino acid sequence: CASSVAGTWAKNTQYF.

Concerning this clonotype itself: Sequence at one end of the junction differs from germline and may be a read error. This chain links TRBV6-8 with TRBJ2-4; maybe TRBD2 (5 bases). Germline loops: CDR1 MNHGY, CDR2 SAAAGT. The CDR3 has 16 amino acids. The CDR3 sequence: CVSSDSGMWARNTQYF. CDR3 nucleotide sequence: TGTGTCAGCAGTGACTCGGGGATGTGGGCCAGGAATACTCAGTATTTC.

This chain uses TRBV6-1 with TRBJ2-4; a possible D gene is TRBD1 (5 bases). The CDR3 is 17 residues long. CDR1 is MNHNS and CDR2 is SASEGT in the germline V gene. Trimming pared 1 base from V and 11 bases from J, leaving 24 bases between. The CDR3 region is CASSEVLPGPQEGFQYF. The CDR3 DNA follows: TGTGCCAGCAGTGAAGTACTGCCAGGGCCACAAGAAGGGTTTCAGTACTTC.

This chain uses TRBV5-1 with TRBJ2-1; D assignment may be TRBD1 or TRBD2 (5 bases each). Matching the DNA end better, TRBJ2-5 makes the J call doubtful. Looked up from germline, CDR1 is SGHRS and CDR2 is YFSETQ. The CDR3 loop spans 12 amino acids. The CDR3 protein is CASRGEGETQYF. The CDR3 DNA sequence: TGCGCCAGCAGGGGGGAAGGAGAGACCCAGTACTTC.

The chain combines TRBV6-5 with TRBJ2-1; possibly TRBD1 or TRBD2 for D (6 bases each). The end of the DNA fits TRBJ2-7 better, so the J call may be wrong. Germline V gene lookup returns CDR1 MNHEY and CDR2 SVGAGI. The CDR3 is 14 residues long. This CDR3 reads CASSSLRGGQRQYF. CDR3 nucleotide sequence: TGTGCCAGCAGTTCTTTACGAGGGGGGCAGAGACAGTACTTC.

This clonotype was counted a few times. The chain carries TRBV10-1 and TRBJ2-1; D is possibly TRBD2 (6 bases). Germline V gives CDR1 WNHNN, CDR2 SYGVQD (reference sequence). Deletions cut 6 bases from V and 5 bases from J, with 17 bases between. There are 15 residues in the CDR3. The chain's CDR3 is CASRSWGRWDNEQFF. The CDR3, as DNA: TGCGCCAGCAGGAGTTGGGGGAGGTGGGACAATGAGCAGTTCTTC.

The chain carries TRBV27 and TRBJ2-4; 8 bases fit TRBD1. This CDR3 has 14 residues. The trim removed 5 bases at V and 13 bases at J, leaving 13 bases unmatched. CDR1 is MNHEY, CDR2 SMNVEV, per germline (reference sequence). CDR3 loop: CASSGQGAQKIQYF. The DNA of the CDR3 is TGTGCCAGCAGTGGTCAGGGGGCCCAAAAGATCCAGTACTTC.

V gene TRBV10-3 combines with J gene TRBJ2-1, with D possibly called TRBD1 or TRBD2 (6 bases each). The DNA end is more similar to TRBJ2-7, so the J call may be wrong. The CDR3 totals 16 residues. Looked up from germline, CDR1 is ENHRY and CDR2 is SYGVKD. In nucleotides, the CDR3 is TGTTTTAGCAGGGAGGCCGGGGGCGGGGACCGGGAGACGCAGTACTTC. Residues: CFSREAGGGDRETQYF.

The chain employs TRBV10-1 and TRBJ2-2; 14 bases match TRBD2. This CDR3 is 19 amino acids long. With V trimmed by 6 bases and J by 4 bases, 13 bases remained unmatched. In germline, CDR1 is WNHNN, CDR2 SYGVQD (reference sequence). The CDR3 region has the DNA TGCGCCAGCAGCTTCCCCGGGACTAGCGGGAGCGTGAGCACCGGGGAGCTGTTTTTT. It yields the protein CASSFPGTSGSVSTGELFF.

This clonotype showed up just once. The junction departs from the called germline gene at one end, perhaps through a read error. The chain joins TRBV6-1 to TRBJ2-5; D possibly uses TRBD1 or TRBD2 (5 bases each). Germline-derived CDR1 and CDR2 are MNHNS and SASEGT. The CDR3 is 15 residues long. The CDR3 here is CARTWGSGPTETQYF. The CDR3 DNA sequence: TGTGCCAGGACGTGGGGGAGCGGTCCCACAGAGACCCAGTATTTC.

This clonotype was observed once. The chain employs TRBV6-5 and TRBJ2-2; TRBD1 is a possible D gene (6 bases). The length of the CDR3 is 16 residues. The germline gives CDR1 MNHEY, CDR2 SVGAGI. Trimming took 2 bases from V and 0 from J, leaving 10 bases between them. The CDR3 spells CASSYDGGANTGELFF. Here the CDR3 DNA reads TGTGCCAGCAGTTACGATGGGGGCGCGAACACCGGGGAGCTGTTTTTT.

V is TRBV9 and J is TRBJ2-5; D remains unclear. The tail of the sequence fits TRBJ2-7 better, so the J call may be wrong. The germline CDR1 and CDR2 sequences are SGDLS and YYNGEE. CDR3 length: 14 residues. The CDR3 bases are TGTGCCAGCAGCGTAGCTCCCTCGGGTTCCGAGCAGTACTTC. It yields the protein CASSVAPSGSEQYF.

In the case of this clonotype: The junction and the germline gene differ at one end; a read error may be behind it. This chain links TRBV6-4 with TRBJ2-3; D is uncertain. This CDR3 is built from 11 residues. Germline CDR1 reads MRHNA; CDR2 reads SNTAGT. CDR3 sequence (DNA): TGTGCCGGCCGTGACACAGAGACGCAGTATTTC. Translating it yields CAGRDTETQYF.

CDR3 bases: TGTGCCAGCAGTTCAACCTCAAGGAATGAGCAGTTCTTC. Protein: CASSSTSRNEQFF. This chain links TRBV27 with TRBJ2-1; D gene uncertain. CDR1 MNHEY and CDR2 SMNVEV come from the germline V gene (reference sequence). V was clipped by 4 bases and J by 7 bases, with 11 bases between them. This CDR3 region has 13 residues.

The V gene is TRBV4-1, the J gene TRBJ1-2; TRBD1 agrees at 10 bases. This CDR3 spans 13 amino acids. Germline trimming cut 4 bases from V and 6 bases from J; bases unmatched to any gene: 2. Germline lookup yields CDR1 MGHRA and CDR2 YSYEKL. The DNA for the CDR3 is TGCGCCAGCAGCCTTGGGACAGGGGATGGCTACACCTTC. Protein: CASSLGTGDGYTF.

This clonotype rates as medium-sized. The rearrangement uses TRBV6-5 and TRBJ2-3; no clear D. Per germline, CDR1 MNHEY and CDR2 SVGAGI. The CDR3 covers 15 residues. Trimming cost V 6 bases and J 5 bases, with 18 bases left between them. Here the CDR3 DNA reads TGTGCCAGCAGCCAAATTCTAGGGTGGGAAGATACGCAGTATTTT. Translation: CASSQILGWEDTQYF.

This clonotype was recorded only once. A single base separates this from a much larger clone, so it may be a read error. In nucleotides, the CDR3 is TGTGCCAGCAGCCCAGGACTAGCGAGAGTCCACAATGAGCAGTACTTC. Its translation: CASSPGLARVHNEQYF. The chain carries TRBV7-2 and TRBJ2-1; 9 nucleotides line up with TRBD2. The J call is uncertain, as TRBJ2-7 better fits the DNA end. Germline values: CDR1 SGHTA, CDR2 FQGNSA. This CDR3 is 16 amino acids long.

With regard to this clonotype: One end of the junction is discordant with germline, which a read error may explain. This rearrangement joins TRBV27 to TRBJ2-3; TRBD1 might be the D (7 bases). This CDR3 has 19 amino acids. Per germline, CDR1 MNHEY and CDR2 SMNVEV (reference sequence). The DNA of the CDR3 is TGTGCCAGCAGTCCAAGCGCGGGGCTAGGGGGCAGGGAGGCAGATACGCAGTATTTC. Residues: CASSPSAGLGGREADTQYF.